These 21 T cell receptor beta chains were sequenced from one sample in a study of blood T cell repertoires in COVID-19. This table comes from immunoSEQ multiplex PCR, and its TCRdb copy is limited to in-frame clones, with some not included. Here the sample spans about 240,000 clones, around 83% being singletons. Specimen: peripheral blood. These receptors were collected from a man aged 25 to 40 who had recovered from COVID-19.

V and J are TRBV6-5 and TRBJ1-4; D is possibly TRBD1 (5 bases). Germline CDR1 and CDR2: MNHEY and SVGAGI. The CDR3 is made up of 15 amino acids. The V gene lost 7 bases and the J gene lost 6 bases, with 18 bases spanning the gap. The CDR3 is CASNGGTDTYEKLFF. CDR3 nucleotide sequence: TGTGCCAGCAATGGGGGGACCGATACTTATGAAAAACTGTTTTTT.

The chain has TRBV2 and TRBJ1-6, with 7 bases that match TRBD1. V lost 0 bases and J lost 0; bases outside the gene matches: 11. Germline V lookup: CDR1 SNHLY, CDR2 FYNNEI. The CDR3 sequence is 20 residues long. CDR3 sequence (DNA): TGTGCCAGCAGTGAAGCGGCACCGACAGGGACGAGCTCCTATAATTCACCCCTCCACTTT. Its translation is CASSEAAPTGTSSYNSPLHF.

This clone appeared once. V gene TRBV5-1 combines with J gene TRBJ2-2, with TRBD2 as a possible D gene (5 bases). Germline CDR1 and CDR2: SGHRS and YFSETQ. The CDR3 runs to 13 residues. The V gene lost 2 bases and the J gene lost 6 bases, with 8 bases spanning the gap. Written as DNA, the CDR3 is TGCGCCAGCAGCTTTAAGGAGGCCGGGGAGCTGTTTTTT. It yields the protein CASSFKEAGELFF.

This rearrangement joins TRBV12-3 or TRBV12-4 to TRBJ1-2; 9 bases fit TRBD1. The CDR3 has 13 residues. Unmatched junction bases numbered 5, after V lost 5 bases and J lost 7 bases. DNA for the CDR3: TGTGCCAGCAGTGGGGACAGGGTAGGTGGCTACACCTTC. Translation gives CASSGDRVGGYTF.

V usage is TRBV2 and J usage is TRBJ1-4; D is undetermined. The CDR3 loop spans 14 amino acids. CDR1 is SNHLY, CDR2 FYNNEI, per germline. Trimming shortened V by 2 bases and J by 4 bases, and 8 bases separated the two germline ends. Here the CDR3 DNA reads TGTGCCAGCAGTGAATGGCGGTTTAATGAAAAACTGTTTTTT. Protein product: CASSEWRFNEKLFF.

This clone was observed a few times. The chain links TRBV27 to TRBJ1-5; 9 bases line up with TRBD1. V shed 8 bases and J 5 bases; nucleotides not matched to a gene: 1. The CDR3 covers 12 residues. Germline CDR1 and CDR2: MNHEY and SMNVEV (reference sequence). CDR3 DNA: TGTGCCAGCGGGACAGGGCATCAGCCCCAGCATTTT. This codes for CASGTGHQPQHF.

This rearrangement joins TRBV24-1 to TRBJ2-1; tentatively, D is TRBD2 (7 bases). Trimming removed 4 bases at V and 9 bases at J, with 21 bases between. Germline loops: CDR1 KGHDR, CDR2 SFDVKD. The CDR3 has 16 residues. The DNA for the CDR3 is TGTGCCACCAGTGACCCGGGGGGCTTGAGGGGTAGTGAGCAGTTCTTC. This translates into CATSDPGGLRGSEQFF.

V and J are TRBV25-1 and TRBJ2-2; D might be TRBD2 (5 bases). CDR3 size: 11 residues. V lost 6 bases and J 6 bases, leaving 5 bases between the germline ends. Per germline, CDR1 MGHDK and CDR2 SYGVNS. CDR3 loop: CASREAGELFF. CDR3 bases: TGTGCCAGCAGGGAGGCCGGGGAGCTGTTTTTT.

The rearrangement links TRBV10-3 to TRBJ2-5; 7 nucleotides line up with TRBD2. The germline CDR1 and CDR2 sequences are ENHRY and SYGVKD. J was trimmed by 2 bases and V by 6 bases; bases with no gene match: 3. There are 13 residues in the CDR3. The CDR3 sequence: CAISPGGQETQYF. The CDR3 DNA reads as TGTGCCATCAGCCCGGGGGGACAAGAGACCCAGTACTTC.

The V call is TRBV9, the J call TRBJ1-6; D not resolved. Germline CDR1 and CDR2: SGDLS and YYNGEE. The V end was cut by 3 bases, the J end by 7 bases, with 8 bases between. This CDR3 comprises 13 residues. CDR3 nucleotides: TGTGCCAGCAGCGCGACACAGAATTCACCCCTCCACTTT. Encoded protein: CASSATQNSPLHF.

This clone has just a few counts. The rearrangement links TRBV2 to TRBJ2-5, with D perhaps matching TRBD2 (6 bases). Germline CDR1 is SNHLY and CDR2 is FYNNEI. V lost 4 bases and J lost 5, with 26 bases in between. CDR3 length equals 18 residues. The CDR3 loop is CASSGGMWAGGARETQYF. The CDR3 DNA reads TGTGCCAGCAGTGGGGGGATGTGGGCAGGAGGGGCTCGTGAGACCCAGTACTTC.

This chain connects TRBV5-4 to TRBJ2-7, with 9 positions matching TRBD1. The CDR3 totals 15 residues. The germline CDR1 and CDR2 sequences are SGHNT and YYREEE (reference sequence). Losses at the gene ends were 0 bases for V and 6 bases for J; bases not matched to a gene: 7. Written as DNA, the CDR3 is TGTGCCAGCAGCTTGGGGGGACAGGGTTTAGTCGAGCAGTACTTC. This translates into CASSLGGQGLVEQYF.

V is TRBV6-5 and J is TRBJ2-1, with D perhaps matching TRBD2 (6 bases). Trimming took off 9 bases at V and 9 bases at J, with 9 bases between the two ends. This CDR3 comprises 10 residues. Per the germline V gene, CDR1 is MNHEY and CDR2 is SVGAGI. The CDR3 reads CASGGSEQFF. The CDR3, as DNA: TGTGCCAGTGGGGGGAGTGAGCAGTTCTTC.

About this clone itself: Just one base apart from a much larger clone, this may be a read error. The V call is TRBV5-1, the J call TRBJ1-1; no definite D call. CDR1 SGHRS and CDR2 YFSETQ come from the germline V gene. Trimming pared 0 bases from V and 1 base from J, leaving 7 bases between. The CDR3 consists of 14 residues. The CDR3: CASSLGRGNTEAFF. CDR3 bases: TGCGCCAGCAGCTTGGGACGGGGGAACACTGAAGCTTTCTTT.

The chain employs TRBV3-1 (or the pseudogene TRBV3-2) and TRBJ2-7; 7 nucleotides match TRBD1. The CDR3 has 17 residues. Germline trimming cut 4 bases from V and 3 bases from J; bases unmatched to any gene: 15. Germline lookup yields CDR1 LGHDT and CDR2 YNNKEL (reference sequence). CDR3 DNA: TGTGCCAGCAGCCGAAATGAGGACAAGGGACAGTTCTACGAGCAGTACTTC. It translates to CASSRNEDKGQFYEQYF.

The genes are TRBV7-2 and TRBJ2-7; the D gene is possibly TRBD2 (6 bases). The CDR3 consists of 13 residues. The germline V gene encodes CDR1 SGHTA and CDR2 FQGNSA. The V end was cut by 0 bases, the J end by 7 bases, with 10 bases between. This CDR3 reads CASSLATEGEQYV. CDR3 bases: TGTGCCAGCAGCTTAGCCACGGAGGGGGAGCAGTACGTC.

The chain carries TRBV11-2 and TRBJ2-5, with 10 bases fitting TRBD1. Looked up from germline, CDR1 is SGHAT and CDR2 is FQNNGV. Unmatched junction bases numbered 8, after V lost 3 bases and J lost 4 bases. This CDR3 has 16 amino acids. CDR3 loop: CASSLGLDRGRETQYF. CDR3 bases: TGTGCCAGCAGCTTGGGTCTTGACAGGGGGCGAGAGACCCAGTACTTC.

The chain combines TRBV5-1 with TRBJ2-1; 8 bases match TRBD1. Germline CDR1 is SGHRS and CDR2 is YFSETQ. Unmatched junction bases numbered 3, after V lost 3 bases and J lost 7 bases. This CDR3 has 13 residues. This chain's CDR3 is CASSSDRVNEQFF. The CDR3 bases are TGCGCCAGCAGCTCGGACAGGGTGAATGAGCAGTTCTTC.

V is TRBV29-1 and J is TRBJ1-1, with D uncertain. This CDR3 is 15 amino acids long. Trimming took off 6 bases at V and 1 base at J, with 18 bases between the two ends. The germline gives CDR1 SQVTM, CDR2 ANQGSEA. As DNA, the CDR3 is TGCAGCGTACGACATTCCCCCCTCTGGAACACTGAAGCTTTCTTT. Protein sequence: CSVRHSPLWNTEAFF. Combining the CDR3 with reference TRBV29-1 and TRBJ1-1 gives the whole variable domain SAVISQKPSRDICQRGTSLTIQCQVDSQVTMMFWYRQQPGQSLTLIATANQGSEATYESGFVIDKFPISRPNLTFSTLTVSNMSPEDSSIYLCSVRHSPLWNTEAFFGQGTRLTVV.

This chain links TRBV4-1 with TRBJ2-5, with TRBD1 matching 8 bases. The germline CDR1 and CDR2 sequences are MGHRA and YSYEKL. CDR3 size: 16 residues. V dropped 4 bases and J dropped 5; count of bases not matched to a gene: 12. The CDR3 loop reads CASSRTGTGISETQYF. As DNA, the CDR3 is TGCGCCAGCAGCCGTACTGGGACAGGCATTTCGGAGACCCAGTACTTC.

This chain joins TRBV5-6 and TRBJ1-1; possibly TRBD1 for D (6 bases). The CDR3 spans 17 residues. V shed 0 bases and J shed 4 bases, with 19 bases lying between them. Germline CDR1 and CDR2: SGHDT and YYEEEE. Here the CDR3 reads CASSLEGQGRRPTEAFF. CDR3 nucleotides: TGTGCCAGCAGCTTGGAGGGGCAGGGGCGGAGACCCACTGAAGCTTTCTTT.